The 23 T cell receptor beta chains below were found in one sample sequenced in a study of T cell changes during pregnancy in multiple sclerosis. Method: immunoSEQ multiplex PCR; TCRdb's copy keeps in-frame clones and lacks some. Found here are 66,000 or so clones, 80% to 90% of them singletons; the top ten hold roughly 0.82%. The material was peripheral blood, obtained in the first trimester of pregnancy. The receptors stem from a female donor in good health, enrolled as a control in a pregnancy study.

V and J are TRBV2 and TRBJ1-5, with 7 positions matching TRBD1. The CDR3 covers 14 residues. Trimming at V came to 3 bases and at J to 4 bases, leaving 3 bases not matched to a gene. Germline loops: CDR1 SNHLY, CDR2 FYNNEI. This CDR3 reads CASSDLTGNQPQHF. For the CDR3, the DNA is TGTGCCAGCAGTGACCTGACAGGGAATCAGCCCCAGCATTTT.

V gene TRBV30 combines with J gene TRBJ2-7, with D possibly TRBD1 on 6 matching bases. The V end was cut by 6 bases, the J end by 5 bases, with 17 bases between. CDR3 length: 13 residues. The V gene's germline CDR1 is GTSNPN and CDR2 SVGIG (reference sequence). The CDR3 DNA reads TGTGCCTGTGCTCAGGGGCTTGGGAACGAGCAGTACTTC. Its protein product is CACAQGLGNEQYF.

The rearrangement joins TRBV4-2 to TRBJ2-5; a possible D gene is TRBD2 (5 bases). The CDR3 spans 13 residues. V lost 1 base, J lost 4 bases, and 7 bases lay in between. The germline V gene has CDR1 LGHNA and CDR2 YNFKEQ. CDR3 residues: CASSQGGAETQYF. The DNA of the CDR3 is TGTGCCAGCAGCCAAGGGGGAGCAGAGACCCAGTACTTC.

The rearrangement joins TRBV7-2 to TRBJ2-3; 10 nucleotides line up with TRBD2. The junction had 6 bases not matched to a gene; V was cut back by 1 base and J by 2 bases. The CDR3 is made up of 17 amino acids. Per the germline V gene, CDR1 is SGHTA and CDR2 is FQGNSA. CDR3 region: CASSLGSGGPLTDTQYF. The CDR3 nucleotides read TGTGCCAGCAGCTTAGGTAGCGGGGGGCCCCTCACAGATACGCAGTATTTT.

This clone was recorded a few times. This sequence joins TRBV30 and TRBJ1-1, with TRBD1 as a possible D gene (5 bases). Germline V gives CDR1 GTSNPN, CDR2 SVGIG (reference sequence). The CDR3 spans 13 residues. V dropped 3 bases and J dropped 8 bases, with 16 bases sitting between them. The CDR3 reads CAWSSGILREAFF. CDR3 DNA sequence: TGTGCCTGGAGCTCAGGGATTCTTAGGGAAGCTTTCTTT.

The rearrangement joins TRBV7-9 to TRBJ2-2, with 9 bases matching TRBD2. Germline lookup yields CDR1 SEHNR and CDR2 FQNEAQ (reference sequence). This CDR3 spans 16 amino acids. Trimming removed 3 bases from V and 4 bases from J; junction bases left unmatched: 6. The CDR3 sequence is CASSLGGGAVTGELFF. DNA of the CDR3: TGTGCCAGCAGCTTGGGCGGGGGGGCCGTCACCGGGGAGCTGTTTTTT. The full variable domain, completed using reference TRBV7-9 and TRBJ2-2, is DTGVSQNPRHKITKRGQNVTFRCDPISEHNRLYWYRQTLGQGPEFLTYFQNEAQLEKSRLLSDRFSAERPKGSFSTLEIQRTEQGDSAMYLCASSLGGGAVTGELFFGEGSRLTVL.

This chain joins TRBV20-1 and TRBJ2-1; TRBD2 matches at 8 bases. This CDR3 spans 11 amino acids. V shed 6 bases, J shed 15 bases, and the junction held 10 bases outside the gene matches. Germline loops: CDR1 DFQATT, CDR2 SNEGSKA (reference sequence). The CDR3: CSAPSGPGAFF. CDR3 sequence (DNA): TGCAGTGCCCCTAGCGGGCCAGGAGCGTTCTTC.

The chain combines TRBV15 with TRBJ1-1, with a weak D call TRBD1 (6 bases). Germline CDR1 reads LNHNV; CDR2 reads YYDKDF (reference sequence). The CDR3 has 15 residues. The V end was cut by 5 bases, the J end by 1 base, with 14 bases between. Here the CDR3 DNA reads TGTGCCACCAGCTGGGGGCCGACAGCGAACACTGAAGCTTTCTTT. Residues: CATSWGPTANTEAFF.

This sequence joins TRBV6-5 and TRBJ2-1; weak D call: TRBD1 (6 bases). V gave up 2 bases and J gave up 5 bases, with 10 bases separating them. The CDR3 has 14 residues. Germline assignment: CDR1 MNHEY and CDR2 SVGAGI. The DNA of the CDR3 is TGTGCCAGCAGTTACAGGGGGTCGGACAATGAGCAGTTCTTC. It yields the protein CASSYRGSDNEQFF.

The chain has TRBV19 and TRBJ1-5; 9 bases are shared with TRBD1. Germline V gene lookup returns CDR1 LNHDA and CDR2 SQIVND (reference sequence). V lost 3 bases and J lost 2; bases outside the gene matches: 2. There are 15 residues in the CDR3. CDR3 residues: CASSMGQGGNQPQHF. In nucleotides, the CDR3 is TGTGCCAGTAGTATGGGACAGGGAGGCAATCAGCCCCAGCATTTT.

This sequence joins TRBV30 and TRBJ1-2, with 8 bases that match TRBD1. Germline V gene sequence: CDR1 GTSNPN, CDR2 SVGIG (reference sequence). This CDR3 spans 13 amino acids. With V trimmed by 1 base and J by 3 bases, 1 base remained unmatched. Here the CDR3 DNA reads TGTGCCTGGAGTGCGGACAGGGACTATGGCTACACCTTC. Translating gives CAWSADRDYGYTF. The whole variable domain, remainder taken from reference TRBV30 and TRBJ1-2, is SQTIHQWPATLVQPVGSPLSLECTVEGTSNPNLYWYRQAAGRGLQLLFYSVGIGQISSEVPQNLSASRPQDRQFILSSKKLLLSDSGFYLCAWSADRDYGYTFGSGTRLTVV.

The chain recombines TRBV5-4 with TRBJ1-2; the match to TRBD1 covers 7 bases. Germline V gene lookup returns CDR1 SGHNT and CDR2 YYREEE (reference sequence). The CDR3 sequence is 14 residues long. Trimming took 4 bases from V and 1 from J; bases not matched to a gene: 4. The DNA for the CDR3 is TGTGCCAGCAGCCAGGACAGGAGTAACTATGGCTACACCTTC. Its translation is CASSQDRSNYGYTF.

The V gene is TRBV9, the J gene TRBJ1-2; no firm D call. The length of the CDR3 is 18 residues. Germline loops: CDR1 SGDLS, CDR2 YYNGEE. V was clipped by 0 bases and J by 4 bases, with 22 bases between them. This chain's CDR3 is CASSVDSIRSDTSYGYTF. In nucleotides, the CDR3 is TGTGCCAGCAGCGTAGATTCTATCCGTTCCGACACTAGCTATGGCTACACCTTC.

In nucleotides, the CDR3 is TGTGCCAGCACCGAAACATCTGACAGCTCCTACAATGAGCAGTTCTTC. Its protein product is CASTETSDSSYNEQFF. The genes are TRBV27 and TRBJ2-1; TRBD1 might be the D (5 bases). This CDR3 has 16 residues. Germline values: CDR1 MNHEY, CDR2 SMNVEV (reference sequence). V was cut by 7 bases and J by 0 bases, with 16 bases left in between.

This chain's CDR3 is CASSYPGAGETQYF. Here the CDR3 DNA reads TGTGCCAGCAGTTACCCAGGGGCAGGAGAGACCCAGTACTTC. This chain links TRBV6-5 with TRBJ2-5; perhaps TRBD1 as D (6 bases). The CDR3 has 14 amino acids. Germline V lookup: CDR1 MNHEY, CDR2 SVGAGI. V shed 2 bases and J shed 4 bases, with 11 bases lying between them.

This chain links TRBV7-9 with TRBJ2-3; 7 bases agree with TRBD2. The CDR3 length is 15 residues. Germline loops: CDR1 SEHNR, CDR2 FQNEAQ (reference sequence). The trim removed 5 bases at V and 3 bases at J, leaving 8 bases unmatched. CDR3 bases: TGTGCCAGCAGCCAGACTAGCCTGGGAACAGATACGCAGTATTTT. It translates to CASSQTSLGTDTQYF.

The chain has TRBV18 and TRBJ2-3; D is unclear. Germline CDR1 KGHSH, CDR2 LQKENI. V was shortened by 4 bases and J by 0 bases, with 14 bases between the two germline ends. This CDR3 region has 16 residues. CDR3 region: CASSLLDSSSTDTQYF. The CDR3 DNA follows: TGTGCCAGCTCACTCCTTGATAGCAGTAGCACAGATACGCAGTATTTT.

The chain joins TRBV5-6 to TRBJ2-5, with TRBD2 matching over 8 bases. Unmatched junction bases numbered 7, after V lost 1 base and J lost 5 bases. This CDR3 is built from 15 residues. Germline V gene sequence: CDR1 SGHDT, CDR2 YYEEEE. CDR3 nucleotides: TGTGCCAGCAGCTTGCCTTCGGGGGGGAGGGAGACCCAGTACTTC. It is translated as CASSLPSGGRETQYF.

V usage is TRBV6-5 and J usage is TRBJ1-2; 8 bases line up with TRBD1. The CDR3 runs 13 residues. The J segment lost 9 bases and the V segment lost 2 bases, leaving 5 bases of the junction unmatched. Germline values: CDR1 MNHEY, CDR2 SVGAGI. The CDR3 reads CASSYADRGRYTF. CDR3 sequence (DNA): TGTGCCAGCAGTTACGCCGACAGGGGTCGCTACACCTTC.

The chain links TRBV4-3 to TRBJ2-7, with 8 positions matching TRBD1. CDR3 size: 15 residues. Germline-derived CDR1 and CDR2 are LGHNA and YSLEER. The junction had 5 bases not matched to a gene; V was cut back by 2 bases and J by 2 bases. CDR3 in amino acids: CASSQRAGGPYEQYF. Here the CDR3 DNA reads TGCGCCAGCAGCCAAAGGGCAGGGGGCCCCTACGAGCAGTACTTC.

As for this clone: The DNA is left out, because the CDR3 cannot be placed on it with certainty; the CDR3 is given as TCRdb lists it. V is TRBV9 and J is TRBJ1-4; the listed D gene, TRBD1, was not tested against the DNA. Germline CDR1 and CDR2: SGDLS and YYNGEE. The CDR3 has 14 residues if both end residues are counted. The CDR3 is CASSSGHLFEKLFF.

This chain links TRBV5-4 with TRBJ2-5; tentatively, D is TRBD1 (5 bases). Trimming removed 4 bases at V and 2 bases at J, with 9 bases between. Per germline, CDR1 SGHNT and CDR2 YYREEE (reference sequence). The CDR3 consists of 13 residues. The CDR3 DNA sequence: TGTGCCAGCAGCCCCCCAGGGCAAGAGACCCAGTACTTC. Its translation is CASSPPGQETQYF.

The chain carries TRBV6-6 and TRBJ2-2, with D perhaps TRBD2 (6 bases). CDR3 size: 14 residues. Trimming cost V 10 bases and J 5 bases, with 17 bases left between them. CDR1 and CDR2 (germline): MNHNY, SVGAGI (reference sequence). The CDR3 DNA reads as TGTGCCACCCAACCCGGGGGTGGAACCGGGGAGCTGTTTTTT. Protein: CATQPGGGTGELFF.